Each of the 23 T cell receptor beta chains below was sequenced from the same sample in a study of shared clonotypes between healthy human individuals (dated by TCRdb to about 2020). The library came from the immunoSEQ multiplex PCR assay. Here the immuneACCESS table is served through TCRdb, limited to in-frame sequences with V and J called. Missing clones are a known gap in these copies; in checked studies unresolved V genes cover under half, and the rest lacks a known reason. This sample holds more than 1,200,000 clones; approximately 98.5% were observed only once. Of the sample, roughly 0.35% falls within the top ten clones. Sequencing was performed on naive CD4+ T cells sorted from blood. The meaning of the sample's cell subset or site label: CD45RA+ positively selected. Every receptor here comes from a man under 40 in good health.

The rearrangement uses TRBV7-9 and TRBJ1-4; 7 nucleotides line up with TRBD1. The V and J ends lost 1 base and 8 bases, in that order; junction bases with no gene match: 7. CDR1 is SEHNR, CDR2 FQNEAQ, per germline (reference sequence). CDR3 length: 15 residues. The CDR3 loop reads CASSLETGAGEKLFF. In DNA form, the CDR3 reads TGTGCCAGCAGCTTAGAAACAGGGGCGGGCGAAAAACTGTTTTTT.

On this clone itself: Other nucleotide sequences from this sample produce the same CDR3. The V and J genes are TRBV18 and TRBJ2-7; a possible D gene is TRBD1 (5 bases). CDR1 KGHSH and CDR2 LQKENI come from the germline V gene. V was shortened by 0 bases and J by 2 bases, with 11 bases between the two germline ends. CDR3 length: 15 residues. The CDR3 region is CASSPPTGGTYEQYF. The DNA for the CDR3 is TGTGCCAGCTCACCACCAACAGGCGGAACCTACGAGCAGTACTTC.

CDR3: CASSFGGVWSNLYEQYF. The CDR3 DNA reads TGCGCCAGCAGCTTCGGCGGCGTGTGGTCAAATCTCTACGAGCAGTACTTC. This chain links TRBV5-1 with TRBJ2-7; D unresolved. Looked up from germline, CDR1 is SGHRS and CDR2 is YFSETQ. Trimming cost V 2 bases and J 3 bases, with 21 bases left between them. The CDR3 length is 17 residues. Variable domain in full (rest from reference TRBV5-1 and TRBJ2-7): KAGVTQTPRYLIKTRGQQVTLSCSPISGHRSVSWYQQTPGQGLQFLFEYFSETQRNKGNFPGRFSGRQFSNSRSEMNVSTLELGDSALYLCASSFGGVWSNLYEQYFGPGTRLTVT.

This chain links TRBV19 with TRBJ2-7; a possible D gene is TRBD1 (6 bases). Trimming stripped 4 bases from V and 0 bases from J, with 16 bases between. CDR3 size: 16 residues. Germline loops: CDR1 LNHDA, CDR2 SQIVND (reference sequence). The CDR3 nucleotides are TGTGCCAGTAGTAAGGCCTCGCTAGGGGGCTCCTACGAGCAGTACTTC. It is translated as CASSKASLGGSYEQYF. The full variable domain, with the rest looked up from reference TRBV19 and TRBJ2-7, is DGGITQSPKYLFRKEGQNVTLSCEQNLNHDAMYWYRQDPGQGLRLIYYSQIVNDFQKGDIAEGYSVSREKKESFPLTVTSAQKNPTAFYLCASSKASLGGSYEQYFGPGTRLTVT.

This chain joins TRBV21-1 and TRBJ2-3; the D segment call TRBD2 is taken from the table without a DNA check. TRBV21-1 is annotated as a pseudogene. This CDR3 has 17 amino acids. The CDR3 protein is CASSKDSRAGGTDTQYF. The DNA for the CDR3 is TGTGCCAGCAGCAAAGACTCGCGAGCGGGGGGCACAGATACGCAGTATTTT.

This clone was found once. The V gene is TRBV5-1, the J gene TRBJ1-1; D remains ambiguous. Trimming stripped 4 bases from V and 4 bases from J, with 17 bases between. Germline V gives CDR1 SGHRS, CDR2 YFSETQ. CDR3 size: 15 residues. The CDR3 spells CASSPNGVGSTEAFF. CDR3 bases: TGCGCCAGCAGCCCAAATGGGGTGGGGAGCACTGAAGCTTTCTTT.

The genes are TRBV5-4 and TRBJ2-7; TRBD2 is a possible D gene (5 bases). The CDR3 runs 13 residues. Between the trimmed V and J ends, which lost 9 bases and 2 bases, there was a span of 15 bases. The germline gives CDR1 SGHNT, CDR2 YYREEE (reference sequence). The DNA for the CDR3 is TGTGCCACCACTAGGCCGGGTGCCTACGAGCAGTACTTC. Translation gives CATTRPGAYEQYF.

This sequence joins TRBV20-1 and TRBJ1-1; TRBD1 is a possible D gene (6 bases). The CDR3 has 11 residues. Per germline, CDR1 DFQATT and CDR2 SNEGSKA (reference sequence). V lost 5 bases to trimming and J lost 11 bases, with 15 bases between them. The CDR3 nucleotides read TGCAGTGCTCATGGGCAGGGGACGGCTTTCTTT. Its protein is CSAHGQGTAFF.

This chain joins TRBV27 and TRBJ1-5, with 8 bases that match TRBD1. With 5 bases clipped from V and 2 bases from J, the junction kept 5 bases outside the gene matches. CDR3 length equals 15 residues. Germline V gene data show CDR1 as MNHEY and CDR2 as SMNVEV (reference sequence). The CDR3 DNA reads TGTGCCAGCAGTCCACAGGGGGAGGGCAATCAGCCCCAGCATTTT. This codes for CASSPQGEGNQPQHF.

The chain links TRBV28 to TRBJ1-2; 7 bases line up with TRBD1. Trimming removed 1 base from V and 8 bases from J; junction bases left unmatched: 7. CDR1 and CDR2 from the germline V gene are MDHEN and SYDVKM. CDR3 size: 14 residues. CDR3 in amino acids: CASSLSRGIGGYTF. The DNA of the CDR3 is TGTGCCAGCAGTTTATCCAGGGGGATAGGCGGCTACACCTTC.

The chain links TRBV5-6 to TRBJ1-2; perhaps TRBD1 as D (5 bases). This CDR3 spans 15 amino acids. Germline values: CDR1 SGHDT, CDR2 YYEEEE. Trimming took 4 bases from V and 4 from J, leaving 17 bases between them. CDR3 region: CASSIRRQKVYGYTF. DNA of the CDR3: TGTGCCAGCAGCATCCGTCGACAGAAAGTCTATGGCTACACCTTC.

J is TRBJ1-1 and V is TRBV7-9; no firm D call. Looked up from germline, CDR1 is SEHNR and CDR2 is FQNEAQ (reference sequence). This CDR3 has 14 residues. Trimming took off 2 bases at V and 1 base at J, with 8 bases between the two ends. CDR3 loop: CASSLLDTNTEAFF. CDR3 nucleotides: TGTGCCAGCAGCTTACTCGACACGAACACTGAAGCTTTCTTT.

The rearrangement links TRBV28 to TRBJ2-5, with 11 bases aligning to TRBD1. The CDR3 loop spans 15 amino acids. Germline V gene sequence: CDR1 MDHEN, CDR2 SYDVKM. The V segment lost 3 bases and the J segment 4 bases; nucleotides outside the gene matches: 4. This CDR3 is CASSFGQGARETQYF. The CDR3 bases are TGTGCCAGCAGTTTCGGACAGGGGGCACGAGAGACCCAGTACTTC.

The chain combines TRBV10-3 with TRBJ2-7, with D perhaps assigned TRBD1 or TRBD2 (7 bases each). The V end was cut by 8 bases, the J end by 4 bases, with 15 bases between. In germline, CDR1 is ENHRY, CDR2 SYGVKD. This CDR3 region has 13 residues. The DNA of the CDR3 is TGTGCCATCTGGGAGGGGGCTTGGTACGAGCAGTACTTC. Protein: CAIWEGAWYEQYF.

The chain employs TRBV5-6 and TRBJ2-1, with 11 bases lining up with TRBD2. V lost 5 bases and J lost 3; bases outside the gene matches: 13. The CDR3 totals 18 residues. Germline CDR1 SGHDT, CDR2 YYEEEE. CDR3 sequence: CASSTATSGEVDYNEQFF. The CDR3 nucleotides are TGTGCCAGCAGTACCGCGACTAGCGGGGAGGTGGACTACAATGAGCAGTTCTTC.

Regarding this clone: This same CDR3 is encoded by further DNA sequences in the sample. The genes are TRBV27 and TRBJ2-3; D gene uncertain. V lost 6 bases to trimming and J lost 0 bases, with 4 bases between them. Per the germline V gene, CDR1 is MNHEY and CDR2 is SMNVEV (reference sequence). This CDR3 region has 12 residues. This chain's CDR3 is CASSRSTDTQYF. The CDR3 DNA reads TGTGCCAGCAGCCGAAGCACAGATACGCAGTATTTT.

The chain has TRBV2 and TRBJ1-2; the D gene is possibly TRBD1 (5 bases). CDR3 size: 14 residues. The germline V and J ends were trimmed by 3 bases and 4 bases, with 12 bases remaining between them. CDR1 is SNHLY, CDR2 FYNNEI, per germline. The CDR3 region is CASSERDGAYGYTF. The CDR3 DNA reads TGTGCCAGCAGTGAGCGGGACGGCGCCTATGGCTACACCTTC.

The rearrangement links TRBV2 to TRBJ1-1; 9 bases are a match to TRBD1. This CDR3 comprises 11 residues. Trimming took 6 bases from V and 11 from J; bases not matched to a gene: 4. Germline V gene lookup returns CDR1 SNHLY and CDR2 FYNNEI. The CDR3 nucleotides are TGTGCCAGCAGACGACAGGGGGACGCTTTCTTT. This translates into CASRRQGDAFF.

The chain links TRBV18 to TRBJ2-1; perhaps D is TRBD1 or TRBD2 (5 bases each). Trimming removed 3 bases from V and 4 bases from J, with 13 bases in between. This CDR3 has 15 amino acids. The germline CDR1 and CDR2 sequences are KGHSH and LQKENI. The CDR3 sequence: CASSPGATGYNEQFF. The CDR3 DNA sequence: TGTGCCAGCTCACCTGGGGCGACGGGATACAATGAGCAGTTCTTC.

The V gene is TRBV6-6, the J gene TRBJ1-1, with D perhaps TRBD1 (6 bases). Germline CDR1 is MNHNY and CDR2 is SVGAGI (reference sequence). This CDR3 spans 15 amino acids. Trimming shortened V by 10 bases and J by 6 bases, and 24 bases separated the two germline ends. The CDR3 sequence is CATVEQGLKFSEAFF. Written as DNA, the CDR3 is TGTGCCACCGTAGAACAGGGTCTCAAGTTTTCTGAAGCTTTCTTT.

Comments on this clone: The junction departs from the called germline gene at one end, perhaps through a read error. The rearrangement links TRBV7-2 to TRBJ2-1, with a tentative D call TRBD2 (5 bases). Germline-derived CDR1 and CDR2 are SGHTA and FQGNSA. The CDR3 is made up of 13 amino acids. CDR3 coding DNA: TGTGCCAGCAGCTTAACGCCGAGGGAACATCAGCTCTTC. Its translation is CASSLTPREHQLF.

The J gene is TRBJ1-1, the V gene TRBV5-5; D uncertain. This CDR3 region has 12 residues. CDR1 and CDR2 from the germline V gene are SGHKS and YYEKEE (reference sequence). V lost 6 bases and J lost 4, with 10 bases in between. This CDR3 is CASTWSGTEAFF. The CDR3 DNA reads as TGTGCCAGCACCTGGAGCGGCACTGAAGCTTTCTTT.

The chain recombines TRBV5-4 with TRBJ2-3; D gene uncertain. The CDR3 has 12 residues. The ends were cut back, 1 base at V and 5 bases at J, with 5 bases in the middle. The germline gives CDR1 SGHNT, CDR2 YYREEE (reference sequence). The CDR3 nucleotides are TGTGCCAGCAGCTTGTCTCTAGATACGCAGTATTTT. Translating it yields CASSLSLDTQYF.